The rows below give T cell receptor beta chains drawn from one sample of a study of T cell responses to AZD1222 COVID-19 vaccine. Method: immunoSEQ multiplex PCR; TCRdb's copy keeps in-frame clones and lacks some. This table has approximately 100,000 clones, roughly 89% appearing once. The specimen comprised peripheral blood, sampled on day 0 of MenACWY control vaccination. These TCRs come from an adult in good health. The CDR3 runs from the conserved cysteine through the conserved F or W. The D gene is left open where the match is weak. The size field is filled for only some rows; it gives once, few, many or a size class.

V	size	D	J	DNA	CDR3
TRBV4-3	NA	TRBD1	TRBJ1-4	TGCGCCAGCAGCCAGGCGACAGGGGGCAAGGAAAAACTGTTTTTT	CASSQATGGKEKLFF
TRBV21-1	once	NA	TRBJ1-1	TGTGCCAGCAGCAAAGGTCCGGAGCCGGGGAGGGTTTTAGCTTTCTTT	CASSKGPEPGRVLAFF
TRBV27	once	NA	TRBJ2-7	TGTGCCAGCAGCCTCGGGATGTTATACGAGCAGTACTTC	CASSLGMLYEQYF
TRBV4-3	NA	NA	TRBJ1-4	TGCGCCAGCAGCCAAGATTTGTACATCTCCCCCTATGGAGAAAAACTGTTTTTT	CASSQDLYISPYGEKLFF
TRBV5-8	NA	NA	TRBJ2-2	TGTGCCAGCAGCTTTAACGGCCGATACGCGAACACCGGGGAGCTGTTTTTT	CASSFNGRYANTGELFF
TRBV6-5	NA	NA	TRBJ2-1	TGTGCCAGCAGCGATTACAGCAATGAGCAGTTCTTC	CASSDYSNEQFF
TRBV9	NA	NA	TRBJ2-3	TGTGCCAGCAGCGCCCGGGAGCGGGGCACAGATACGCAGTATTTT	CASSARERGTDTQYF
TRBV24-1	NA	NA	TRBJ1-2	TGTGCCACCAGTGAAGGCAGCATCTATGGCTACACCTTC	CATSEGSIYGYTF
TRBV4-1	NA	NA	TRBJ1-1	TGCGCCAGCAGCCAAGATCCCGCAGGTCCTGAAGCTTTCTTT	CASSQDPAGPEAFF
TRBV7-9	NA	TRBD1	TRBJ2-7	TGTGCCAGCAGCAGTCCGGGACAGGGGGCGCGGGAGCAGTACTTC	CASSSPGQGAREQYF
TRBV28	NA	NA	TRBJ1-1	TGTGCCAGCAGTACCAACCGCGGGACTTTGGGGCACACTGAAGCTTTCTTT	CASSTNRGTLGHTEAFF
TRBV27	NA	TRBD1	TRBJ1-2	TGTGCCAGCAGTTTGAGACAGGGCTATGGCTACACCTTC	CASSLRQGYGYTF
TRBV12-3/TRBV12-4	few	NA	TRBJ1-2	TGTGCCAGCAGTTTTCTATACTCGAGCGACTTC	CASSFLYSSDF
TRBV11-2	few	TRBD2	TRBJ2-5	TGTGCCAGCAGCTCCGGGGGGGCCCCAGAGACCCAGTACTTC	CASSSGGAPETQYF
TRBV28	once	NA	TRBJ1-5	TGTGCCAGCAGCCACGGTCCGGGACGGAATAGCAATCAGCCCCAGCATTTT	CASSHGPGRNSNQPQHF
TRBV16	NA	TRBD2	TRBJ2-7	TGTGCCAGCAGCGTGTCCGGGCTAGCGGGTTTACAGTACTTC	CASSVSGLAGLQYF
TRBV3-1/TRBV3-2	NA	NA	TRBJ2-5	TGTGCCAGCAGCCAAGGCGGGACCCAGTACTTC	CASSQGGTQYF
TRBV27	NA	NA	TRBJ2-2	TGTGCCAGCAGTTTAGGGGTGGACACCGGGGAGCTGTTTTTT	CASSLGVDTGELFF
TRBV11-2	once	NA	TRBJ2-7	TGTGCCAGCAGCTTGATTAGGCGCTTCTACGAGCAGTACTTC	CASSLIRRFYEQYF
TRBV9	few	NA	TRBJ2-3	TGTGCCAGCAGCGTGGGACAAACGGATACGCAGTATTTT	CASSVGQTDTQYF
TRBV29-1	few	NA	TRBJ2-7	TGCAGCGTTGAGTCCGACACGAGTTACGAGCAGTACTTC	CSVESDTSYEQYF
TRBV6-2/TRBV6-3	NA	TRBD2	TRBJ2-5	TGTGCCAGCAGTTACACTAGCGGGGGCCAAGAGACCCAGTACTTC	CASSYTSGGQETQYF
TRBV4-1	NA	TRBD2	TRBJ2-3	TGCGCCAGCAGCCAAGAGATAGCGGGGGGGCGAGATACGCAGTATTTT	CASSQEIAGGRDTQYF
TRBV29-1	NA	TRBD1	TRBJ2-1	TGCAGCGCGATCCCGGGGACAGGGTACAATGAGCAGTTCTTC	CSAIPGTGYNEQFF
TRBV7-8	NA	TRBD1	TRBJ1-4	TGTGCCAGCAGCGATCGGGACAGGGTGTTTTTT	CASSDRDRVFF
TRBV5-6	NA	TRBD1	TRBJ1-1	TGTGCCAGCAGCCGGACAGGGTTGAGAGCTTTCTTT	CASSRTGLRAFF
TRBV5-1	NA	NA	TRBJ1-2	TGCGCCAGCACCTCGGACTGGAACGGCTACACCTTC	CASTSDWNGYTF
TRBV29-1	NA	NA	TRBJ1-1	TGCAGCGGGACGGGACATTTGAACACTGAAGCTTTCTTT	CSGTGHLNTEAFF
TRBV18	NA	NA	TRBJ2-5	TGTGCCAGCTCACCGCGGGAGACCCAGTACTTC	CASSPRETQYF
TRBV2	NA	TRBD2	TRBJ2-6	TGTGCCAGCAGTGAAGGCGGGAGGAGCACTGGGGCCAACGTCCTGACTTTC	CASSEGGRSTGANVLTF
TRBV30	NA	TRBD1	TRBJ1-2	TGTGCCCTCTTCGGGACAGATTATGGCTACACCTTC	CALFGTDYGYTF
TRBV7-2	NA	TRBD1	TRBJ2-7	TGTGCCAGCAGCGACCCCGGGACAGGGACCTACGAGCAGTACTTC	CASSDPGTGTYEQYF
TRBV5-1	few	TRBD1	TRBJ1-6	TGCGCCAGCAGCTTGAGACAGGGAGGTAATTCACCCCTCCACTTT	CASSLRQGGNSPLHF
TRBV28	NA	NA	TRBJ1-4	TGTGCCAGCAGCCCGGGGCCGGGGGGGATGGATGAAAAACTGTTTTTT	CASSPGPGGMDEKLFF
TRBV19	NA	NA	TRBJ1-5	TGTGCCAGTAGTATACAAAACCTAGGCAATCAGCCCCAGCATTTT	CASSIQNLGNQPQHF
TRBV12-3/TRBV12-4	NA	NA	TRBJ1-2	TGTGCCAGCAGTTTGGAGGCGGACTATGGCTACACCTTC	CASSLEADYGYTF
TRBV23-1	NA	NA	TRBJ2-5	TGCGCCAGCCACCGGTCTATAAGAGAGACCCAGTACTTC	CASHRSIRETQYF
TRBV7-9	NA	NA	TRBJ2-5	TGTGCCAGCAGCTCGCGACTGGGGATGGGGGCCGAGACCCAGTACTTC	CASSSRLGMGAETQYF
TRBV13	NA	NA	TRBJ2-2	TGTGCCAGCAGCACAAGGGACAAGAACACCGGGGAGCTGTTTTTT	CASSTRDKNTGELFF
TRBV12-3/TRBV12-4	NA	NA	TRBJ1-1	TGTGCCAGCAGTCCTTACTTGGGAGGAGAAGCTTTCTTT	CASSPYLGGEAFF